This TCR beta chain was identified during a study of blood T cell repertoires in COVID-19. For the study at large: The United States, Italy and Spain supplied acute and convalescent COVID-19 samples. In each case, the material was cDNA or gDNA derived from T cells, B-cell-depleted T cells, or PBMCs.

Germline trimming cut 2 bases from V and 1 base from J; bases unmatched to any gene: 8. CDR1 and CDR2 from the germline V gene are MNHNS and SASEGT. This CDR3 spans 16 amino acids. Methods used by the authors: Cell counts per sample came from amplifying reference gene primers. Libraries were prepared by immunoSEQ multiplex PCR; TCRdb keeps only in-frame clonotypes and omits some of them. Clone size and the V and J calls come from that table; the DNA yielded D and trimming. The repertoire has about 140,000 clones, 80% to 90% of them found once; the top ten carry 2% to 3%. The chain uses TRBV6-1 and TRBJ2-7; 7 positions agree with TRBD1. This clonotype originated in a man aged 45 to 65 with active COVID-19. Sequencing used peripheral blood. This CDR3 is CASSERMAGGSYEQYF. Written as DNA, the CDR3 is TGTGCCAGCAGTGAAAGAATGGCAGGGGGATCCTACGAGCAGTACTTC.